Below, 10 T cell receptor beta chains from the same sample are listed, as sequenced in a study of OX40 agonist ivuxolimab in advanced cancers. Here immunoSEQ multiplex PCR was the method, and the copy in TCRdb shows in-frame clones only, minus some. The profile shows tens of thousands of clones, 88% of them singletons. The input for sequencing was CD4+ or CD8+ T cells sorted from blood, taken in a trial of the OX40 agonist ivuxolimab. These receptors came from an adult with an advanced solid tumor such as melanoma, head and neck, liver or kidney cancer.

V and J are TRBV6-1 and TRBJ1-1; D is perhaps TRBD1 (5 bases). Per the germline V gene, CDR1 is MNHNS and CDR2 is SASEGT. The CDR3 loop spans 14 amino acids. Deletions cut 10 bases from V and 0 bases from J, with 15 bases between. CDR3 DNA sequence: TGTGCCACCGGGAGGGACGGAATGAACACTGAAGCTTTCTTT. Translated, it gives CATGRDGMNTEAFF.

The rearrangement links TRBV7-9 to TRBJ2-5; weak D call: TRBD1 (6 bases). This CDR3 spans 17 amino acids. V was cut by 1 base and J by 3 bases, with 18 bases left in between. Germline CDR1 reads SEHNR; CDR2 reads FQNEAQ (reference sequence). Written as DNA, the CDR3 is TGTGCCAGCAGCTTAGGTGCCCGAGGGGGTCGGGAAGAGACCCAGTACTTC. Its translation: CASSLGARGGREETQYF.

The gene calls are TRBV6-1 and TRBJ1-3; D remains ambiguous. V shed 1 base and J shed 0 bases, with 7 bases lying between them. There are 15 residues in the CDR3. Germline lookup yields CDR1 MNHNS and CDR2 SASEGT. The DNA of the CDR3 is TGTGCCAGCAGTGAAGGACGGCACTCTGGAAACACCATATATTTT. Its protein product is CASSEGRHSGNTIYF.

The chain recombines TRBV10-3 with TRBJ2-1, with 9 bases identical to TRBD2. Trimming at V came to 6 bases and at J to 0 bases, leaving 6 bases not matched to a gene. CDR1 and CDR2 (germline): ENHRY, SYGVKD. There are 16 residues in the CDR3. CDR3 sequence: CAISRLADSSYNEQFF. DNA for the CDR3: TGTGCCATCAGCCGACTAGCGGATAGCTCCTACAATGAGCAGTTCTTC.

This clone was picked up one time. The CDR3 here is CASIADLNTEAFF. CDR3 nucleotides: TGTGCCAGCATAGCGGATCTGAACACTGAAGCTTTCTTT. The chain combines TRBV2 with TRBJ1-1; D is undetermined. Germline loops: CDR1 SNHLY, CDR2 FYNNEI. V was cut by 7 bases and J by 0 bases, with 9 bases left in between. This CDR3 contains 13 residues. Full variable domain (rest looked up from reference TRBV2 and TRBJ1-1): EPEVTQTPSHQVTQMGQEVILRCVPISNHLYFYWYRQILGQKVEFLVSFYNNEISEKSEIFDDQFSVERPDGSNFTLKIRSTKLEDSAMYFCASIADLNTEAFFGQGTRLTVV.

This clone appeared once. This rearrangement joins TRBV9 to TRBJ1-3; no definite D call. V lost 3 bases, J lost 3 bases, and 4 bases lay in between. Germline V gene data show CDR1 as SGDLS and CDR2 as YYNGEE. This CDR3 has 12 residues. CDR3 coding DNA: TGTGCCAGCAGCGGCAGTGGAAACACCATATATTTT. It specifies CASSGSGNTIYF.

This rearrangement joins TRBV2 to TRBJ2-1, with D uncertain. V was shortened by 8 bases and J by 6 bases, with 8 bases between the two germline ends. Germline V lookup: CDR1 SNHLY, CDR2 FYNNEI. The CDR3 runs 11 residues. CDR3 residues: CASQYTNEQFF. The CDR3 DNA reads as TGTGCCAGCCAATATACCAATGAGCAGTTCTTC.

The V gene is TRBV9, the J gene TRBJ1-3; a weak D match, TRBD1 (5 bases). V was trimmed by 0 bases and J by 2 bases, leaving 12 bases between them. The CDR3 spans 16 residues. The V gene's germline CDR1 is SGDLS and CDR2 YYNGEE. As DNA, the CDR3 is TGTGCCAGCAGCGTAGATACCGGGGGGGCTGGAAACACCATATATTTT. It codes for CASSVDTGGAGNTIYF.

Comment on this clone: This sample also contains other DNA sequences that code for the same CDR3. This rearrangement joins TRBV20-1 to TRBJ2-5; D unresolved. The V end lost 1 base, the J end lost 4 bases, and 4 bases lay between the germline ends. Germline assignment: CDR1 DFQATT and CDR2 SNEGSKA (reference sequence). The CDR3 extends over 11 amino acids. CDR3 sequence (DNA): TGCAGTGCTAGAGTATCAGAGACCCAGTACTTC. It encodes CSARVSETQYF.

This chain connects TRBV7-6 to TRBJ2-7; perhaps D is TRBD1 or TRBD2 (5 bases each). Germline CDR1 reads SGHVS; CDR2 reads FNYEAQ. CDR3 size: 15 residues. Between the trimmed V and J ends, which lost 5 bases and 6 bases, there was a span of 20 bases. CDR3 in DNA: TGTGCCAGCAGCACCAATCTGAGGGGTTTGGGCGAGCAGTACTTC. Protein sequence: CASSTNLRGLGEQYF.